Following are 31 T cell receptor beta chains from one sample sequenced in a study of radiation and T cells in renal cell carcinoma. As to treatment: treatment-naive control, cytoreductive nephrectomy. Generated by immunoSEQ multiplex PCR, the TCRdb table keeps only in-frame clones and is missing some. The sample gives approximately 13,000 clones, just over 55% of which show up once; approximately 12% is in the top ten. The input for sequencing was tumor tissue, taken from a patient whose treatment was nephrectomy without radiotherapy. Receptors were obtained from a man in his fifties with renal cell carcinoma.

This clone was observed a handful of times. The genes are TRBV2 and TRBJ1-3; D is possibly TRBD1 (5 bases). The CDR3 covers 13 residues. Looked up from germline, CDR1 is SNHLY and CDR2 is FYNNEI. V was trimmed by 5 bases and J by 0 bases, leaving 5 bases between them. Here the CDR3 DNA reads TGTGCCAGCAGTACAGGCTCTGGAAACACCATATATTTT. It translates to CASSTGSGNTIYF.

Sample share makes this clone medium-sized. The chain links TRBV27 to TRBJ1-5, with TRBD1 matching 10 bases. CDR3 size: 14 residues. Germline values: CDR1 MNHEY, CDR2 SMNVEV (reference sequence). V lost 5 bases, J lost 7 bases, and 5 bases stayed unmatched. The CDR3 nucleotides are TGTGCCAGCAGTGTGGGGACAGGGGTCCAGCCCCAGCATTTT. Encoded protein: CASSVGTGVQPQHF.

The rearrangement uses TRBV5-1 and TRBJ2-2; 8 bases align to TRBD2. The germline V gene encodes CDR1 SGHRS and CDR2 YFSETQ. The CDR3 length is 17 residues. V was pared by 4 bases and J by 7 bases, with 15 bases of the junction left unmatched. This chain's CDR3 is CASSPLGAGDFGGELFF. The DNA for the CDR3 is TGCGCCAGCAGCCCGTTGGGAGCGGGGGATTTCGGCGGGGAGCTGTTTTTT.

The gene calls are TRBV2 and TRBJ2-7, with a tentative D call TRBD2 (6 bases). Looked up from germline, CDR1 is SNHLY and CDR2 is FYNNEI. The CDR3 has 17 residues. Trimming removed 6 bases at V and 0 bases at J, with 21 bases between. The CDR3 nucleotides are TGTGCCAGCAGCGGAGTCCCCGGGACTCCTCGCTCCTACGAGCAGTACTTC. Translating it yields CASSGVPGTPRSYEQYF.

The rearrangement links TRBV6-6 to TRBJ1-1; D unresolved. CDR3 length: 15 residues. The V and J ends lost 0 bases and 6 bases respectively, with 14 bases between them. Per germline, CDR1 MNHNY and CDR2 SVGAGI (reference sequence). The CDR3 DNA follows: TGTGCCAGCAGTTACTCGAATATTGTCATGGCTGAAGCTTTCTTT. It specifies CASSYSNIVMAEAFF.

The V and J genes are TRBV4-1 and TRBJ1-4, with a weak D call TRBD1 (6 bases). V shed 0 bases and J shed 7 bases, with 12 bases lying between them. Germline V CDR1 and CDR2: MGHRA, YSYEKL. The CDR3 is 15 amino acids. CDR3 bases: TGCGCCAGCAGCCAAGATCAAGGGACACTTGAAAAACTGTTTTTT. It encodes CASSQDQGTLEKLFF.

J is TRBJ2-4 and V is TRBV10-3; perhaps D is TRBD1 or TRBD2 (5 bases each). Germline V lookup: CDR1 ENHRY, CDR2 SYGVKD. This CDR3 is built from 17 residues. With 2 bases removed from V and 2 bases from J, the gap between germline ends came to 16 bases. CDR3 region: CAISEGGSESSKNIQYF. The CDR3 DNA reads TGTGCCATCAGTGAGGGGGGATCGGAATCGTCCAAAAACATTCAGTACTTC.

CDR3 protein: CASSAGGYEQYF. CDR3 sequence (DNA): TGTGCCAGTAGTGCGGGGGGCTACGAGCAGTACTTC. V is TRBV19 and J is TRBJ2-7, with TRBD2 matching over 8 bases. Per the germline V gene, CDR1 is LNHDA and CDR2 is SQIVND (reference sequence). This CDR3 contains 12 residues. V was pared by 5 bases and J by 3 bases, with 0 bases of the junction left unmatched. Combining the CDR3 with reference TRBV19 and TRBJ2-7 gives the whole variable domain DGGITQSPKYLFRKEGQNVTLSCEQNLNHDAMYWYRQDPGQGLRLIYYSQIVNDFQKGDIAEGYSVSREKKESFPLTVTSAQKNPTAFYLCASSAGGYEQYFGPGTRLTVT.

This clone was picked up a small number of times. This chain uses TRBV6-4 with TRBJ2-2; D unresolved. The length of the CDR3 is 13 residues. The V and J ends lost 2 bases and 3 bases respectively, with 4 bases between them. Germline CDR1 MRHNA, CDR2 SNTAGT. The CDR3 sequence: CASSDGDTGELFF. The CDR3 nucleotides read TGTGCCAGCAGTGACGGGGACACCGGGGAGCTGTTTTTT.

The rearrangement uses TRBV19 and TRBJ1-2; D is ambiguous. Trimming left V 0 bases short and J 5 bases short, with 10 bases between. CDR1 is LNHDA, CDR2 SQIVND, per germline (reference sequence). CDR3 length: 14 amino acids. The CDR3 bases are TGTGCCAGTAGTATAGATCACAGTACTTATGGCTACACCTTC. Translated: CASSIDHSTYGYTF. Combining the CDR3 with reference TRBV19 and TRBJ1-2 gives the whole variable domain DGGITQSPKYLFRKEGQNVTLSCEQNLNHDAMYWYRQDPGQGLRLIYYSQIVNDFQKGDIAEGYSVSREKKESFPLTVTSAQKNPTAFYLCASSIDHSTYGYTFGSGTRLTVV.

This sequence joins TRBV28 and TRBJ1-3; D call uncertain. Germline values: CDR1 MDHEN, CDR2 SYDVKM. The CDR3 totals 17 residues. V was shortened by 2 bases and J by 0 bases, with 14 bases between the two germline ends. The CDR3, as DNA: TGTGCCAGCAGTTTAAGGCGCAGAACAAACTCTGGAAACACCATATATTTT. Encoded protein: CASSLRRRTNSGNTIYF.

The CDR3 sequence is CASSLVRGTGNTGELFF. CDR3 coding DNA: TGTGCCAGCAGCTTAGTCCGCGGGACAGGGAACACCGGGGAGCTGTTTTTT. This chain joins TRBV7-9 and TRBJ2-2; 8 bases line up with TRBD1. Per the germline V gene, CDR1 is SEHNR and CDR2 is FQNEAQ (reference sequence). The CDR3 runs 17 residues. V dropped 1 base and J dropped 1; count of bases not matched to a gene: 5.

There are a few counts of this clone. The genes are TRBV12-5 and TRBJ1-6; TRBD1 matches 8 bases. V trimming: 5 bases; J trimming: 9 bases; junction bases outside the gene matches: 6. CDR1 LGHNT and CDR2 FRNRAP come from the germline V gene. CDR3 size: 14 residues. The CDR3 loop is CASGQDRAGSPLHF. Written as DNA, the CDR3 is TGTGCTAGTGGTCAGGACAGGGCGGGTTCACCCCTCCACTTT.

There are a few counts of this clone. The chain employs TRBV19 and TRBJ1-3, with D hard to call. This CDR3 comprises 15 residues. Trimming shortened V by 7 bases and J by 0 bases, and 13 bases separated the two germline ends. The germline gives CDR1 LNHDA, CDR2 SQIVND (reference sequence). CDR3 amino acids: CASTPRGFSGNTIYF. DNA for the CDR3: TGTGCCAGTACCCCCCGCGGGTTCTCTGGAAACACCATATATTTT.

The chain uses TRBV7-8 and TRBJ2-7; 9 bases are a match to TRBD1. V was pared by 8 bases and J by 5 bases, with 13 bases of the junction left unmatched. This CDR3 is built from 15 residues. Germline lookup yields CDR1 SGHVS and CDR2 FQNEAQ. CDR3 region: CASAPGQGNLNEQYF. The CDR3 region has the DNA TGTGCCAGCGCCCCTGGACAGGGGAACCTCAACGAGCAGTACTTC.

V and J are TRBV4-1 and TRBJ1-2; the D is unclear. Germline CDR1 is MGHRA and CDR2 is YSYEKL. This CDR3 is 13 amino acids long. Trimming removed 0 bases from V and 2 bases from J, with 4 bases in between. CDR3 protein: CASSQEGNYGYTF. In DNA form, the CDR3 reads TGCGCCAGCAGCCAAGAGGGGAACTATGGCTACACCTTC.

By sample fraction, this clone is medium-sized. In nucleotides, the CDR3 is TGCGCCAGCAGCCAAGGAGGGGGCGCTGAGGGCAATCAGCCCCAGCATTTT. It encodes CASSQGGGAEGNQPQHF. The chain recombines TRBV4-1 with TRBJ1-5, with 7 bases lining up with TRBD1. Germline trimming cut 1 base from V and 2 bases from J; bases unmatched to any gene: 8. Germline V gene sequence: CDR1 MGHRA, CDR2 YSYEKL. The CDR3 is made up of 17 amino acids.

V usage is TRBV27 and J usage is TRBJ2-7; D remains unclear. The V end was cut by 3 bases, the J end by 0 bases, with 15 bases between. Germline CDR1 MNHEY, CDR2 SMNVEV (reference sequence). CDR3 length: 16 amino acids. The CDR3 nucleotides read TGTGCCAGCAGTTTGGGTCAGCCCGAAAGCTCCTACGAGCAGTACTTC. This encodes CASSLGQPESSYEQYF.

This clone was picked up a small number of times. The chain couples TRBV10-2 to TRBJ2-1, with D possibly matching TRBD1 (5 bases). The germline V and J ends were trimmed by 2 bases and 8 bases, with 10 bases remaining between them. Germline V gene sequence: CDR1 WSHSY, CDR2 SAAADI. The CDR3 is 13 amino acids. CDR3 loop: CASSEKGWDEQFF. The CDR3 DNA is TGCGCCAGCAGTGAGAAGGGGTGGGATGAGCAGTTCTTC.

The chain carries TRBV30 and TRBJ2-1, with 7 bases that match TRBD2. The V and J ends lost 0 bases and 4 bases, in that order; junction bases with no gene match: 6. Germline loops: CDR1 GTSNPN, CDR2 SVGIG (reference sequence). This CDR3 has 15 amino acids. The CDR3 region has the DNA TGTGCCTGGAGTGTAGAACTAGCGAAATACAATGAGCAGTTCTTC. It codes for CAWSVELAKYNEQFF.

This clone was seen a handful of times. This chain uses TRBV7-9 with TRBJ1-6, with 7 nucleotides matching TRBD1. The CDR3 sequence is 15 residues long. The germline gives CDR1 SEHNR, CDR2 FQNEAQ (reference sequence). V gave up 5 bases and J gave up 5 bases; unmatched junction bases: 6. CDR3 in amino acids: CASSVIQGNNSPLHF. DNA of the CDR3: TGTGCCAGCAGCGTAATACAGGGGAATAATTCACCCCTCCACTTT.

This clone has only a few counts. V usage is TRBV4-1 and J usage is TRBJ2-5; D might be TRBD1 (6 bases). The ends were cut back, 3 bases at V and 2 bases at J, with 13 bases in the middle. The CDR3 is 15 residues long. The germline V gene encodes CDR1 MGHRA and CDR2 YSYEKL. The CDR3 DNA follows: TGCGCCAGCAGCCAGCCTAGACAGGCTCAAGAGACCCAGTACTTC. This translates into CASSQPRQAQETQYF.

This chain links TRBV10-3 with TRBJ1-1; 12 nucleotides align to TRBD1. Germline CDR1 ENHRY, CDR2 SYGVKD. V shed 10 bases, J shed 1 base, and the junction held 4 bases outside the gene matches. This CDR3 comprises 14 residues. For the CDR3, the DNA is TGTGCCACCCAGGGACAGGGGGCGAACACTGAAGCTTTCTTT. Residues: CATQGQGANTEAFF.

The V gene is TRBV6-5, the J gene TRBJ1-1, with D unclear. The CDR3 covers 15 residues. Germline V gene sequence: CDR1 MNHEY, CDR2 SVGAGI. The V and J ends lost 0 bases and 4 bases respectively, with 12 bases between them. Here the CDR3 reads CASSYSAGRSTEAFF. The DNA of the CDR3 is TGTGCCAGCAGTTACTCCGCAGGAAGGAGCACTGAAGCTTTCTTT.

V gene TRBV4-1 combines with J gene TRBJ2-4; D might be TRBD1 or TRBD2, each matching 5 bases. The V and J ends lost 4 bases and 0 bases respectively, with 16 bases between them. The germline CDR1 and CDR2 sequences are MGHRA and YSYEKL. The CDR3 length is 17 residues. The CDR3 nucleotides read TGCGCCAGCAGCCTTTTGGTGGGACCCTTAGCCAAAAACATTCAGTACTTC. Protein sequence: CASSLLVGPLAKNIQYF.

This clone was seen only a few times. CDR3 loop: CASAMGGKWQPQHF. CDR3 DNA sequence: TGTGCCAGCGCCATGGGGGGGAAGTGGCAGCCCCAGCATTTT. The chain joins TRBV2 to TRBJ1-5, with D possibly being TRBD1 (5 bases). The CDR3 covers 14 residues. V shed 8 bases and J shed 7 bases, with 18 bases lying between them. Germline loops: CDR1 SNHLY, CDR2 FYNNEI.

The chain recombines TRBV21-1 with TRBJ2-6. TRBV21-1 is flagged as a pseudogene. This CDR3 is built from 16 residues. The chain's CDR3 is CASTKFPGLGANVLTF. DNA of the CDR3: TGTGCCAGCACAAAATTCCCTGGGTTAGGGGCCAACGTCCTGACTTTC.

The V call is TRBV18, the J call TRBJ1-5; D unresolved. The CDR3 consists of 14 residues. Trimming removed 1 base at V and 6 bases at J, with 10 bases between. Per the germline V gene, CDR1 is KGHSH and CDR2 is LQKENI. The CDR3 region has the DNA TGTGCCAGCTCACCACAGAGGGTTGGTCAGCCCCAGCATTTT. Protein: CASSPQRVGQPQHF.

This chain uses TRBV7-9 with TRBJ2-1; D not resolved. The CDR3 is 12 residues long. Trimming took 5 bases from V and 3 from J, leaving 5 bases between them. The germline V gene has CDR1 SEHNR and CDR2 FQNEAQ (reference sequence). The CDR3 spells CASSNNYNEQFF. The CDR3, as DNA: TGTGCCAGCAGCAATAACTACAATGAGCAGTTCTTC.

The genes are TRBV28 and TRBJ1-2; a possible D gene is TRBD1 (5 bases). CDR3 length: 12 amino acids. Germline V CDR1 and CDR2: MDHEN, SYDVKM. The V end was cut by 2 bases, the J end by 7 bases, with 8 bases between. DNA of the CDR3: TGTGCCAGCAGTTTAACCGGGGGTGGCTACACCTTC. Encoded protein: CASSLTGGGYTF.

The V call is TRBV29-1, the J call TRBJ1-4; perhaps TRBD1 as D (5 bases). This CDR3 has 13 amino acids. Germline V gene lookup returns CDR1 SQVTM and CDR2 ANQGSEA. V lost 4 bases and J 7 bases, leaving 13 bases between the germline ends. As DNA, the CDR3 is TGCAGCGTTGGGGCTAAGAGGGGTGAAAAACTGTTTTTT. It encodes CSVGAKRGEKLFF. Looking up the rest from reference TRBV29-1 and TRBJ1-4 gives the full variable domain: SAVISQKPSRDICQRGTSLTIQCQVDSQVTMMFWYRQQPGQSLTLIATANQGSEATYESGFVIDKFPISRPNLTFSTLTVSNMSPEDSSIYLCSVGAKRGEKLFFGSGTQLSVL.